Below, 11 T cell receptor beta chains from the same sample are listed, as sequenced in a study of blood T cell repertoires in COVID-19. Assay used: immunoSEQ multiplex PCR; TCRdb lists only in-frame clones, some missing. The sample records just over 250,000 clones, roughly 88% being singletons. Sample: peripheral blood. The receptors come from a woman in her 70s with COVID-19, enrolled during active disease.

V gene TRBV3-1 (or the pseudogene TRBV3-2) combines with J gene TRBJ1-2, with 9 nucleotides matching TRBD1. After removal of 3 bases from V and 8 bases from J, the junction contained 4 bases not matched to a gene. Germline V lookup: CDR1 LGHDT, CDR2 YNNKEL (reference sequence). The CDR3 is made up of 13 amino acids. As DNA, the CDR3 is TGTGCCAGCAGCCAGAGGACAGGGGACGGCTACACCTTC. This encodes CASSQRTGDGYTF.

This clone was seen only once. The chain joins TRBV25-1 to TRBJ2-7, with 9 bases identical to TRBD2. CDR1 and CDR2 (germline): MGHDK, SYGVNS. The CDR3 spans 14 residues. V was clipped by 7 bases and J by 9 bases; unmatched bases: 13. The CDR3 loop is CASISSGSRSGQYF. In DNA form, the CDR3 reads TGTGCCAGCATTAGTAGCGGGAGTCGTTCCGGGCAGTACTTC.

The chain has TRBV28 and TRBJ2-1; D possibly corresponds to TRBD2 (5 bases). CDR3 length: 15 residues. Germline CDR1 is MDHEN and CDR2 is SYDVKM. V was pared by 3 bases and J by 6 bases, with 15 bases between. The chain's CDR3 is CASSFPPTTTNEQFF. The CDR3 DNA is TGTGCCAGCAGTTTTCCCCCGACTACAACCAATGAGCAGTTCTTC.

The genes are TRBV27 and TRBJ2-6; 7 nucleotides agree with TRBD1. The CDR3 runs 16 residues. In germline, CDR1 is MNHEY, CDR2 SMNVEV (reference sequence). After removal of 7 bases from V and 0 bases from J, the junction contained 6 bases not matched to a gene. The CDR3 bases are TGTGCCAGCACCCGGGACAGAGCCTCTGGGGCCAACGTCCTGACTTTC. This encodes CASTRDRASGANVLTF.

CDR3 nucleotides: TGTGCCAGCAGCGGCAGACAGGGCAACTATGGCTACACCTTC. Its protein product is CASSGRQGNYGYTF. The chain joins TRBV6-2 or TRBV6-3 to TRBJ1-2; 7 bases are shared with TRBD1. Germline V gene lookup returns CDR1 MNHEY and CDR2 SVGEGT. The CDR3 contains 14 residues. V lost 6 bases and J lost 2; bases outside the gene matches: 6.

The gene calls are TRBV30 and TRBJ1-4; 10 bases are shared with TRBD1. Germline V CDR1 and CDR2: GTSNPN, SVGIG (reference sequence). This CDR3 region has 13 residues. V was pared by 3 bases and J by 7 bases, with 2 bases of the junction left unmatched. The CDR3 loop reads CAWRDRGFEKLFF. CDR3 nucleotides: TGTGCCTGGAGGGACAGGGGGTTTGAAAAACTGTTTTTT.

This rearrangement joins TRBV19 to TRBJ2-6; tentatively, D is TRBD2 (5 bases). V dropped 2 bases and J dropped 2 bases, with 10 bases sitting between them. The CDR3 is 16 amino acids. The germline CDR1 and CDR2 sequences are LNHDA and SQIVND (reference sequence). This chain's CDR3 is CASSISLRAGANVLTF. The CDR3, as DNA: TGTGCCAGTAGTATAAGTTTGAGGGCTGGGGCCAACGTCCTGACTTTC. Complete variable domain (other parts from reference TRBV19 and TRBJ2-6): DGGITQSPKYLFRKEGQNVTLSCEQNLNHDAMYWYRQDPGQGLRLIYYSQIVNDFQKGDIAEGYSVSREKKESFPLTVTSAQKNPTAFYLCASSISLRAGANVLTFGAGSRLTVL.

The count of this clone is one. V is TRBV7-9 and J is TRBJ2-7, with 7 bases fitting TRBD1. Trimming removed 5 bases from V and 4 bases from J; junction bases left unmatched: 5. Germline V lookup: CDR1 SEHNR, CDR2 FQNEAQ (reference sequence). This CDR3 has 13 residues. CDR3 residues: CASSPAGGYEQYF. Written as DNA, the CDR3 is TGTGCCAGCAGCCCAGCAGGGGGATACGAGCAGTACTTC.

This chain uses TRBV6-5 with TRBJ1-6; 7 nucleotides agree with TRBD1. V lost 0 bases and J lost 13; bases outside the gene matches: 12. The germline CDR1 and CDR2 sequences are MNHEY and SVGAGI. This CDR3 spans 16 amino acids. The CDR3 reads CASSYSYGQGGVPLHF. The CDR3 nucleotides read TGTGCCAGCAGTTACTCCTACGGCCAGGGGGGAGTCCCCCTCCACTTT.

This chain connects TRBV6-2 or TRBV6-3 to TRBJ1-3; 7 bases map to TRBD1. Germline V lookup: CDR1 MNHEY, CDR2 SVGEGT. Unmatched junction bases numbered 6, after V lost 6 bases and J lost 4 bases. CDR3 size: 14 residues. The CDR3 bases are TGTGCCAGCAGACCTGTGGACAGGGGAAACACCATATATTTT. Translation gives CASRPVDRGNTIYF.

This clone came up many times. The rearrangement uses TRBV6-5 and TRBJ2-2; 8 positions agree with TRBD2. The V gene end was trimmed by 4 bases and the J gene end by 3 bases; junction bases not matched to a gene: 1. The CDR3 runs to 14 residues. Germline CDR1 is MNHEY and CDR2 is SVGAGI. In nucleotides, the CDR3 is TGTGCCAGCAGTTCGGGGGGGGACACCGGGGAGCTGTTTTTT. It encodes CASSSGGDTGELFF.